The present T cell receptor beta chain was sequenced within a study of shared clonotypes between healthy human individuals. About the study: CD4 naive and CD4 memory each took three plates per donor, while CD8 naive took two and CD8 memory one.

None of the donors, who were healthy HIV-negative adults, had recently had acute infections or vaccinations. The CDR3 contains 17 residues. J gave up 6 bases and V 0 bases, and 11 bases lay outside the gene matches. The germline V gene has CDR1 SGHRS and CDR2 YFSETQ. Method: immunoSEQ multiplex PCR; TCRdb's copy keeps in-frame clones and lacks some. The sample gives some 120,000 clones, 68% of which show up once; roughly 24% is in the top ten. The TCR sequence derives from a woman in her twenties or thirties in good health. The chain joins TRBV5-1 to TRBJ2-2; 7 bases agree with TRBD2. The sequencing input was memory CD8+ T cells sorted from blood. Subset denoted: CD45RO+ cells pooled with CCR7-negative TemRA cells. CDR3 sequence (DNA): TGCGCCAGCAGCTTGGAAGGACTAGAATTGGGACCCGGGGAGCTGTTTTTT. It is translated as CASSLEGLELGPGELFF.